The 15 T cell receptor beta chains below come from one sample, sequenced in a study of identical twins. TCRdb analysed the 5' RACE reads with MiXCR anew, one entry per CDR3 protein. The data show hundreds of thousands of distinct CDR3 sequences, about 9.4% seen once. This sample was shared with a second study, whose subject was yellow fever vaccine responses in identical twins.

Material: PBMCs. These receptors were obtained from a woman under 30 in good health.

This clonotype was found a few times. The gene calls are TRBV29-1 and TRBJ1-2, with D hard to call. V was pared by 6 bases and J by 5 bases, with 13 bases between. There are 12 residues in the CDR3. CDR1 is SQVTM, CDR2 ANQGSEA, per germline. CDR3 region: CSVRSETYGYTF. DNA of the CDR3: TGCAGCGTCCGGTCTGAGACTTATGGCTACACCTTC.

This chain uses TRBV20-1 with TRBJ2-5; 7 bases match TRBD2. Germline V gene sequence: CDR1 DFQATT, CDR2 SNEGSKA (reference sequence). This CDR3 is built from 12 residues. The V gene end was trimmed by 1 base and the J gene end by 6 bases; junction bases not matched to a gene: 2. The DNA for the CDR3 is TGCAGTGCTAGAGCGGGGGGACAGACCCAGTACTTC. Protein: CSARAGGQTQYF.

The chain is built from TRBV12-3 or TRBV12-4 and TRBJ2-3; TRBD1 might be the D (6 bases). V lost 3 bases and J lost 3, with 13 bases in between. The CDR3 extends over 15 amino acids. The CDR3 nucleotides are TGTGCCAGCAGTTTGGCCTCAGGGGAAACAGATACGCAGTATTTT. It is translated as CASSLASGETDTQYF.

There are a few counts of this clonotype. The rearrangement uses TRBV20-1 and TRBJ2-3; 11 bases agree with TRBD2. V lost 3 bases, J lost 9 bases, and 14 bases stayed unmatched. Per germline, CDR1 DFQATT and CDR2 SNEGSKA (reference sequence). The CDR3 is made up of 16 amino acids. The CDR3 bases are TGCAGTGCTAGCCTCCCTAGCGGGGGGTTAACGAGGACGCAGTATTTT. It translates to CSASLPSGGLTRTQYF.

This clonotype was seen ten or more times. The CDR3 DNA reads TGTGCCAGCAGCGTAGGAGTTTTGGTCGGACAAGAGACCCAGTACTTC. It is translated as CASSVGVLVGQETQYF. The chain joins TRBV9 to TRBJ2-5; no clear D gene. This CDR3 has 16 residues. Trimming took 0 bases from V and 2 from J, leaving 14 bases between them. CDR1 and CDR2 (germline): SGDLS, YYNGEE.

This clonotype was counted at least ten times. The V call is TRBV24-1, the J call TRBJ1-1, with 7 positions matching TRBD1. The CDR3 extends over 13 amino acids. J gave up 10 bases and V 7 bases, and 11 bases lay outside the gene matches. The germline V gene encodes CDR1 KGHDR and CDR2 SFDVKD. The CDR3 region has the DNA TGTGCCACCAGACCTGATGGCCAGGGGGGAGCTTTCTTT. Encoded protein: CATRPDGQGGAFF.

Many counts were recorded for this clonotype. This chain uses TRBV12-3 or TRBV12-4 with TRBJ1-4, with D possibly TRBD1 on 6 matching bases. V lost 1 base, J lost 8 bases, and 14 bases lay in between. The CDR3 spans 15 residues. The CDR3 nucleotides are TGTGCCAGCAGTTTAGGGGACACCGATGGGGAAAAACTGTTTTTT. Its translation: CASSLGDTDGEKLFF.

This chain joins TRBV19 and TRBJ2-1; TRBD2 agrees at 8 bases. Germline V gene sequence: CDR1 LNHDA, CDR2 SQIVND (reference sequence). J was trimmed by 6 bases and V by 6 bases; bases with no gene match: 10. The CDR3 length is 15 residues. The CDR3 DNA is TGTGCCAGTAGCCCCGCCGGGACTAGAGGCAATGAGCAGTTCTTC. It translates to CASSPAGTRGNEQFF.

This clonotype appeared a few times. The chain links TRBV5-1 to TRBJ2-7, with 12 bases identical to TRBD1. The CDR3 is made up of 17 amino acids. V dropped 3 bases and J dropped 3; count of bases not matched to a gene: 10. Germline CDR1 is SGHRS and CDR2 is YFSETQ. CDR3 amino acids: CASSWGQGARSLYEQYF. The DNA of the CDR3 is TGCGCCAGCAGCTGGGGACAGGGGGCGAGAAGCCTCTACGAGCAGTACTTC.

This clonotype was seen at least ten times. The chain employs TRBV18 and TRBJ2-1; D uncertain. The CDR3 has 15 residues. Germline CDR1 reads KGHSH; CDR2 reads LQKENI. The V end lost 3 bases, the J end lost 8 bases, and 17 bases lay between the germline ends. CDR3 sequence: CASSPDQLSMDEQFF. CDR3 nucleotides: TGTGCCAGCTCACCGGATCAGTTGAGTATGGATGAGCAGTTCTTC.

This clonotype was observed at least ten times. The chain carries TRBV7-2 and TRBJ2-1, with D uncertain. CDR3 length: 12 amino acids. V lost 3 bases and J lost 7, with 7 bases in between. Germline CDR1 SGHTA, CDR2 FQGNSA. This CDR3 is CASSFRVNEQFF. For the CDR3, the DNA is TGTGCCAGCAGCTTCCGGGTTAATGAGCAGTTCTTC.

In this sample, this clonotype turned up many times. The chain carries TRBV28 and TRBJ2-7, with TRBD2 matching over 9 bases. This CDR3 comprises 14 residues. The junction had 4 bases not matched to a gene; V was cut back by 5 bases and J by 2 bases. Germline V CDR1 and CDR2: MDHEN, SYDVKM. The CDR3 DNA is TGTGCCAGCAGTACGGCGGGGGGGGCCTACGAGCAGTACTTC. Residues: CASSTAGGAYEQYF. Supplemented by reference TRBV28 and TRBJ2-7, the full variable domain reads DVKVTQSSRYLVKRTGEKVFLECVQDMDHENMFWYRQDPGLGLRLIYFSYDVKMKEKGDIPEGYSVSREKKERFSLILESASTNQTSMYLCASSTAGGAYEQYFGPGTRLTVT.

The rearrangement uses TRBV7-8 and TRBJ2-1, with 7 bases identical to TRBD2. V gave up 2 bases and J gave up 8 bases; unmatched junction bases: 9. The CDR3 has 15 amino acids. Germline CDR1 and CDR2: SGHVS and FQNEAQ. The CDR3 here is CASSLQAGLSHEQFF. CDR3 sequence (DNA): TGTGCCAGCAGCTTACAAGCGGGATTGAGTCATGAGCAGTTCTTC.

The V and J genes are TRBV5-1 and TRBJ2-1; D perhaps matches TRBD2 (5 bases). V was trimmed by 7 bases and J by 3 bases, leaving 11 bases between them. CDR1 is SGHRS and CDR2 is YFSETQ in the germline V gene. The CDR3 loop spans 13 amino acids. The CDR3: CASSERDYNEQFF. The DNA of the CDR3 is TGCGCCAGCTCGGAGAGGGACTACAATGAGCAGTTCTTC.

J is TRBJ1-1 and V is TRBV20-1; TRBD1 is a possible D gene (6 bases). There are 16 residues in the CDR3. Looked up from germline, CDR1 is DFQATT and CDR2 is SNEGSKA (reference sequence). V dropped 6 bases and J dropped 1 base, with 21 bases sitting between them. The CDR3 region is CSAPPSRTARNTEAFF. In DNA, the CDR3 is TGCAGTGCCCCACCCTCCCGGACAGCACGGAACACTGAAGCTTTCTTT.